Presented here are 21 T cell receptor beta chains from one specimen sequenced in a study of T cell responses to AZD1222 COVID-19 vaccine. Clones were sequenced by immunoSEQ multiplex PCR, and TCRdb holds only the in-frame ones, with some missing. This table holds about 130,000 clones, roughly 89% found once. The input for sequencing was peripheral blood, taken 28 days after the second AZD1222 dose. The receptors stem from an adult who received the AZD1222 COVID-19 vaccine.

The chain has TRBV18 and TRBJ1-1, with D uncertain. Germline CDR1 is KGHSH and CDR2 is LQKENI. Trimming left V 0 bases short and J 4 bases short, with 12 bases between. The CDR3 extends over 15 amino acids. CDR3 protein: CASSPPKGLVTEAFF. The DNA of the CDR3 is TGTGCCAGCTCACCACCGAAAGGGCTGGTCACTGAAGCTTTCTTT.

A few counts support this clone. This chain connects TRBV3-1 (or the pseudogene TRBV3-2) to TRBJ1-5; 8 bases fit TRBD1. The CDR3 length is 15 residues. Germline V lookup: CDR1 LGHDT, CDR2 YNNKEL (reference sequence). Trimming took 6 bases from V and 0 from J; bases not matched to a gene: 4. The CDR3: CASSQTGDSNQPQHF. For the CDR3, the DNA is TGTGCCAGCAGTCAGACAGGGGATAGCAATCAGCCCCAGCATTTT.

J is TRBJ1-2 and V is TRBV19, with TRBD1 matching 7 bases. This CDR3 region has 13 residues. Germline V gene data show CDR1 as LNHDA and CDR2 as SQIVND (reference sequence). The junction had 10 bases not matched to a gene; V was cut back by 7 bases and J by 8 bases. CDR3 DNA sequence: TGTGCCAGTACCCGACAGGGATGGGGAGGCTACACCTTC. It encodes CASTRQGWGGYTF.

The chain has TRBV3-1 (or the pseudogene TRBV3-2) and TRBJ1-2; D is unresolved. This CDR3 is 15 amino acids long. The V gene's germline CDR1 is LGHDT and CDR2 YNNKEL (reference sequence). V was clipped by 1 base and J by 8 bases, with 17 bases between them. CDR3: CASSQATSPPRGYTF. DNA of the CDR3: TGTGCCAGCAGCCAAGCTACCTCCCCCCCGCGGGGCTACACCTTC.

The J gene is TRBJ1-1, the V gene TRBV5-1; no clear D gene. CDR1 and CDR2 from the germline V gene are SGHRS and YFSETQ. CDR3 length: 13 amino acids. V shed 1 base and J shed 1 base, with 5 bases lying between them. CDR3 residues: CASSLSWNTEAFF. CDR3 sequence (DNA): TGCGCCAGCAGCTTGAGTTGGAACACTGAAGCTTTCTTT.

This chain connects TRBV2 to TRBJ1-5; 9 bases fit TRBD1. CDR3 length equals 16 residues. The V segment lost 1 base and the J segment 2 bases; nucleotides outside the gene matches: 3. Per the germline V gene, CDR1 is SNHLY and CDR2 is FYNNEI. The CDR3: CASSEGRTGGNQPQHF. For the CDR3, the DNA is TGTGCCAGCAGTGAAGGCCGGACAGGGGGCAATCAGCCCCAGCATTTT.

The chain has TRBV19 and TRBJ2-5; the D is unclear. The CDR3 runs to 15 residues. Between the trimmed V and J ends, which lost 3 bases and 0 bases, there was a span of 11 bases. In germline, CDR1 is LNHDA, CDR2 SQIVND (reference sequence). Here the CDR3 DNA reads TGTGCCAGTAGTATGGCCCGGTCTTACCAAGAGACCCAGTACTTC. Translated: CASSMARSYQETQYF.

The chain has TRBV27 and TRBJ2-3; D perhaps matches TRBD1 (6 bases). The V end was cut by 1 base, the J end by 2 bases, with 10 bases between. The CDR3 runs 15 residues. CDR1 and CDR2 (germline): MNHEY, SMNVEV (reference sequence). The CDR3 DNA sequence: TGTGCCAGCAGTTTATGGGCAGGGGCCACAGATACGCAGTATTTT. Protein: CASSLWAGATDTQYF.

The chain couples TRBV6-6 to TRBJ2-7, with 10 bases identical to TRBD1. The CDR3 spans 14 residues. Germline CDR1 reads MNHNY; CDR2 reads SVGAGI (reference sequence). With V trimmed by 7 bases and J by 6 bases, 9 bases remained unmatched. CDR3 protein: CASTRGQGLLEQYF. The CDR3 region has the DNA TGTGCCAGCACTCGGGGACAGGGGCTTCTCGAGCAGTACTTC.

This rearrangement joins TRBV7-9 to TRBJ2-5, with D uncertain. Looked up from germline, CDR1 is SEHNR and CDR2 is FQNEAQ (reference sequence). Trimming removed 3 bases at V and 4 bases at J, with 6 bases between. CDR3 length equals 12 residues. In DNA form, the CDR3 reads TGTGCCAGCAGCTTCCCCCTAGAGACCCAGTACTTC. It encodes CASSFPLETQYF.

V is TRBV7-9 and J is TRBJ1-2; D gene ambiguous. V was shortened by 2 bases and J by 0 bases, with 13 bases between the two germline ends. Germline assignment: CDR1 SEHNR and CDR2 FQNEAQ (reference sequence). The CDR3 covers 16 residues. The CDR3 coding sequence is TGTGCCAGCAGCTTACTCTCGGTGACGGCTAACTATGGCTACACCTTC. As protein: CASSLLSVTANYGYTF.

The chain links TRBV7-9 to TRBJ1-2; D might be TRBD1 (6 bases). Germline loops: CDR1 SEHNR, CDR2 FQNEAQ (reference sequence). V was pared by 4 bases and J by 5 bases, with 14 bases between. This CDR3 spans 14 amino acids. CDR3 amino acids: CASSSTGARYGYTF. CDR3 nucleotides: TGTGCCAGCAGCTCGACGGGGGCTAGGTATGGCTACACCTTC.

This clone occurred once. This CDR3 is also generated by other DNA sequences in the sample. The chain combines TRBV7-2 with TRBJ2-1, with 11 bases that match TRBD1. CDR3 length: 15 residues. J was trimmed by 9 bases and V by 1 base; bases with no gene match: 5. Germline V gene sequence: CDR1 SGHTA, CDR2 FQGNSA. CDR3 loop: CASSLVGQGAGEQFF. CDR3 DNA: TGTGCCAGCAGCTTAGTAGGACAGGGGGCCGGTGAGCAGTTCTTC. The full variable domain, in which reference TRBV7-2 and TRBJ2-1 provide the parts outside the CDR3, is GAGVSQSPSNKVTEKGKDVELRCDPISGHTALYWYRQSLGQGLEFLIYFQGNSAPDKSGLPSDRFSAERTGGSVSTLTIQRTQQEDSAVYLCASSLVGQGAGEQFFGPGTRLTVL.

The gene calls are TRBV5-6 and TRBJ1-2; D may be TRBD1 (5 bases). The V gene's germline CDR1 is SGHDT and CDR2 YYEEEE. Trimming pared 0 bases from V and 8 bases from J, leaving 14 bases between. This CDR3 contains 14 residues. The CDR3, as DNA: TGTGCCAGCAGCTTGGTGCAGGGCGTTGACGGCTACACCTTC. The encoded protein is CASSLVQGVDGYTF.

This clone was recorded only once. The chain is built from TRBV4-2 and TRBJ2-5, with 12 bases that match TRBD2. Trimming at V came to 5 bases and at J to 5 bases, leaving 6 bases not matched to a gene. The germline V gene has CDR1 LGHNA and CDR2 YNFKEQ. The CDR3 length is 15 residues. CDR3 region: CASSSRLAGDETQYF. CDR3 coding DNA: TGTGCCAGCAGCTCCCGACTAGCGGGAGATGAGACCCAGTACTTC.

CDR3 residues: CAWSTGESGNTIYF. The CDR3, as DNA: TGTGCCTGGAGTACAGGGGAATCTGGAAACACCATATATTTT. V usage is TRBV30 and J usage is TRBJ1-3; 7 bases are shared with TRBD1. The V gene's germline CDR1 is GTSNPN and CDR2 SVGIG (reference sequence). V was pared by 2 bases and J by 1 base, with 2 bases of the junction left unmatched. The CDR3 has 14 residues.

The V gene is TRBV27, the J gene TRBJ1-3, with no clear D. The CDR3 is 14 amino acids. Germline CDR1 reads MNHEY; CDR2 reads SMNVEV (reference sequence). V lost 6 bases and J 3 bases, leaving 12 bases between the germline ends. CDR3 residues: CASSPLRDGNTIYF. The CDR3, as DNA: TGTGCCAGCAGCCCCCTAAGGGATGGAAACACCATATATTTT.

V and J are TRBV18 and TRBJ2-7; TRBD1 or TRBD2 may be the D gene (5 bases each). V was trimmed by 3 bases and J by 3 bases, leaving 15 bases between them. Germline-derived CDR1 and CDR2 are KGHSH and LQKENI. This CDR3 spans 15 amino acids. The CDR3 nucleotides read TGTGCCAGCTCACCCCCACGCGGTGGGGGCTACGAGCAGTACTTC. Its translation: CASSPPRGGGYEQYF.

The J gene is TRBJ2-2, the V gene TRBV2; 10 bases fit TRBD2. Unmatched junction bases numbered 10, after V lost 6 bases and J lost 3 bases. From germline, CDR1 is SNHLY and CDR2 FYNNEI. This CDR3 has 17 amino acids. CDR3 nucleotide sequence: TGTGCCAGCAGGGACCCTTTAGCGGGGGGTTACACCGGGGAGCTGTTTTTT. The encoded protein is CASRDPLAGGYTGELFF.

The CDR3 reads CSVARDPNTGELFF. The CDR3 region has the DNA TGCAGCGTAGCGAGGGATCCCAACACCGGGGAGCTGTTTTTT. V is TRBV29-1 and J is TRBJ2-2; D is possibly TRBD2 (5 bases). The V gene lost 6 bases and the J gene lost 2 bases, with 13 bases spanning the gap. In germline, CDR1 is SQVTM, CDR2 ANQGSEA. The CDR3 extends over 14 amino acids.

In nucleotides, the CDR3 is TGTGCCAGCAGCTTCTCAAGGGGGCGCTCACCCCTCCACTTT. It translates to CASSFSRGRSPLHF. V is TRBV7-9 and J is TRBJ1-6; TRBD1 matches 7 bases. Germline V gene sequence: CDR1 SEHNR, CDR2 FQNEAQ (reference sequence). There are 14 residues in the CDR3. The V and J ends lost 3 bases and 10 bases, in that order; junction bases with no gene match: 6.